This T cell receptor (beta chain) was captured in a study of T-cell memory formation after mild COVID-19. Study results and caveats: Pre-infection memory carried some responding clones, suggesting that cross-reactive memory joined.

A word on this clonotype: Antigen specificity is unknown.

CDR3 length: 16 residues. Germline values: CDR1 KGHDR, CDR2 SFDVKD. V lost 3 bases to trimming and J lost 5 bases; unmatched junction nucleotides: 5. TCRdb independently ran MiXCR on the 5' RACE reads; one entry per CDR3 protein. The sample lists about 620,000 distinct CDR3 sequences; about 20% were seen once. Sequencing was done on a sample of PBMCs or a T cell subset sorted from them (not recorded which). This chain connects TRBV24-1 to TRBJ2-3, with 12 positions matching TRBD2. The TCR originated in an adult woman who had mild COVID-19 (a few samples of this study predate the infection). Cell type and time point are not known. The CDR3 spells CATSDPSGRAGDTQYF. In nucleotides, the CDR3 is TGTGCCACCAGTGATCCTAGCGGGAGGGCCGGAGATACGCAGTATTTT.